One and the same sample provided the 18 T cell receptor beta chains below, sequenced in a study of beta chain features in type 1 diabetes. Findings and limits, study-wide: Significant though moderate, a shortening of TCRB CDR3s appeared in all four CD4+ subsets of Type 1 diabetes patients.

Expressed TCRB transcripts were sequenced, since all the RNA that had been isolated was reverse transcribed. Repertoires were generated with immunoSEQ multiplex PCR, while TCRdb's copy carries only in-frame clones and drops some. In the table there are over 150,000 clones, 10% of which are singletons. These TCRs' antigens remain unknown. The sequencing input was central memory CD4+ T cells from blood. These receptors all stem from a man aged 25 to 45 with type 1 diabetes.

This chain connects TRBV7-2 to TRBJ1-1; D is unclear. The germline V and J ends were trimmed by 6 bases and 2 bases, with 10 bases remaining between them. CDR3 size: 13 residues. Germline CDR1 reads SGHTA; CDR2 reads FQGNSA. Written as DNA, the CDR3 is TGTGCCAGCAGGACGACTCCCAACACTGAAGCTTTCTTT. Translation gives CASRTTPNTEAFF.

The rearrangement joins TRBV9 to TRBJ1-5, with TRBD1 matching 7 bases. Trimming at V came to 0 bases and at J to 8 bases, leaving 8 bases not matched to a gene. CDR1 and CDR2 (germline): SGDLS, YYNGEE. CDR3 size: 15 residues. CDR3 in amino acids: CASSVEGARTEPQHF. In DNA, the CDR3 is TGTGCCAGCAGCGTAGAGGGGGCCAGGACGGAGCCCCAGCATTTT.

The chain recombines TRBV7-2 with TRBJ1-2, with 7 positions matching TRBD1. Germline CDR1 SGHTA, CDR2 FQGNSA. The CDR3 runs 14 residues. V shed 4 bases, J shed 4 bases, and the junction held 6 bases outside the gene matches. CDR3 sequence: CASSSDSGGYGYTF. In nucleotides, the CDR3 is TGTGCCAGCAGCTCCGATTCAGGGGGCTATGGCTACACCTTC.

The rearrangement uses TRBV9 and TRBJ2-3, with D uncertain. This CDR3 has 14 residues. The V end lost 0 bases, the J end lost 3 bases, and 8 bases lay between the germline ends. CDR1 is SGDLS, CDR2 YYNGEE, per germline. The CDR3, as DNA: TGTGCCAGCAGCGTAGAAATCACTACAGATACGCAGTATTTT. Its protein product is CASSVEITTDTQYF.

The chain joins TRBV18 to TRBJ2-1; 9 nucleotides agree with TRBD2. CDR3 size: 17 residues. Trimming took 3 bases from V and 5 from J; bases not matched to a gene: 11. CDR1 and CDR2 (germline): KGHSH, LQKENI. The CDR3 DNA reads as TGTGCCAGCTCACCCTTAACTAGCGGGTACGCTAACAATGAGCAGTTCTTC. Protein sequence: CASSPLTSGYANNEQFF.

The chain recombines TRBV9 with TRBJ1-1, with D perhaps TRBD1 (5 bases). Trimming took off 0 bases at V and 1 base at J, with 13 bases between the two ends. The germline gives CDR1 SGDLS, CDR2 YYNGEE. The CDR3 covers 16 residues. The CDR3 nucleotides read TGTGCCAGCAGCGTAGGCCAGGGTTTATCGAACACTGAAGCTTTCTTT. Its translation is CASSVGQGLSNTEAFF.

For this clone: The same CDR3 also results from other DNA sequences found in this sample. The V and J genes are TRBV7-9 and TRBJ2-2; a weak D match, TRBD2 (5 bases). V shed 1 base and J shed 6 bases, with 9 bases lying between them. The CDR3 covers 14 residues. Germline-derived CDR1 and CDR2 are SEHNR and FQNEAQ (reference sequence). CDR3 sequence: CASSLVWESGELFF. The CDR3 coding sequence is TGTGCCAGCAGCTTAGTTTGGGAGTCCGGGGAGCTGTTTTTT.

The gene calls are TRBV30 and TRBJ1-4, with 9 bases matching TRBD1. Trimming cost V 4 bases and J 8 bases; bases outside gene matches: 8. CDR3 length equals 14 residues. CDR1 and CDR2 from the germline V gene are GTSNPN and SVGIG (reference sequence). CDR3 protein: CAWNLGQGGEKLFF. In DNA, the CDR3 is TGTGCCTGGAACCTGGGACAGGGAGGCGAAAAACTGTTTTTT.

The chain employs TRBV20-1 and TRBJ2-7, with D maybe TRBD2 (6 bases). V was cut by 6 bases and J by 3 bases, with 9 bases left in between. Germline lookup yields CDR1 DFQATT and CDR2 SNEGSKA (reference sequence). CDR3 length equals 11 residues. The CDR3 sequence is CSAGGSYEQYF. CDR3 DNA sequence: TGCAGTGCCGGAGGGAGCTACGAGCAGTACTTC.

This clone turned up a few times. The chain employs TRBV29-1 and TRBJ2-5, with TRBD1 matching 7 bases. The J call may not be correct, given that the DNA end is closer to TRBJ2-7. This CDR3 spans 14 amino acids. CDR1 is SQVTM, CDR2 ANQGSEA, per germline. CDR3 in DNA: TGCAGCGCCACCCAGTGGCCAGGGGGTTACGAGCAGTACTTC. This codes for CSATQWPGGYEQYF.

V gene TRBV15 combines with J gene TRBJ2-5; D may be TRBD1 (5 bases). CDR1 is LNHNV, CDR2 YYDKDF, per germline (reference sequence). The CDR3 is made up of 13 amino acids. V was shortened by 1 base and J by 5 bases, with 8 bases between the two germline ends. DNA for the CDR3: TGTGCCACCAGCAGAGTAAGACAGGAGACCCAGTACTTC. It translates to CATSRVRQETQYF.

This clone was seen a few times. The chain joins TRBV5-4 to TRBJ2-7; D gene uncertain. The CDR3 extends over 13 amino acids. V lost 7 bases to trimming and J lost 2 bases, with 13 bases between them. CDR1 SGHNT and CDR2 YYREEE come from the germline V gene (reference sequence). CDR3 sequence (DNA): TGTGCCAGCCACTTCGACTTCGCCTACGAGCAGTACTTC. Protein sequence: CASHFDFAYEQYF.

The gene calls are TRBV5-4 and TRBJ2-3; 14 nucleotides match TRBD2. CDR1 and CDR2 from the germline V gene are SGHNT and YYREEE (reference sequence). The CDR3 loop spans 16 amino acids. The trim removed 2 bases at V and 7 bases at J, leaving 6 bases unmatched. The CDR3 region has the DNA TGTGCCAGCAGCTTCCGACTAGCGGGAGGGGTGAATACGCAGTATTTT. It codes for CASSFRLAGGVNTQYF. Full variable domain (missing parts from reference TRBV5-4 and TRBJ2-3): ETGVTQSPTHLIKTRGQQVTLRCSSQSGHNTVSWYQQALGQGPQFIFQYYREEENGRGNFPPRFSGLQFPNYSSELNVNALELDDSALYLCASSFRLAGGVNTQYFGPGTRLTVL.

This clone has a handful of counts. CDR3 in amino acids: CAISEDLPGQGGSNEQFF. CDR3 coding DNA: TGTGCCATCAGTGAGGATTTACCCGGACAGGGGGGAAGCAATGAGCAGTTCTTC. The rearrangement uses TRBV10-3 and TRBJ2-1, with 10 bases that match TRBD1. In germline, CDR1 is ENHRY, CDR2 SYGVKD. The V and J ends lost 2 bases and 6 bases, in that order; junction bases with no gene match: 13. CDR3 length equals 18 residues.

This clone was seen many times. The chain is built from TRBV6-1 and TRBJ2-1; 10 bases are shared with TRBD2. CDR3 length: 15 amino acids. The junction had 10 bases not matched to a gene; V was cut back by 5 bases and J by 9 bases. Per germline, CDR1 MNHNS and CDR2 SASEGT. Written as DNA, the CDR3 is TGTGCCAGCAGTAGCGGGAGGGCCGACCGGAGTGAGCAGTTCTTC. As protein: CASSSGRADRSEQFF.

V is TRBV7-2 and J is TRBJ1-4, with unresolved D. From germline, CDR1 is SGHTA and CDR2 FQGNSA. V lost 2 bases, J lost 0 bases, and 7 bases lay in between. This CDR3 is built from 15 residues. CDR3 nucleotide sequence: TGTGCCAGCAGCTTAATGCGGGCAACTAATGAAAAACTGTTTTTT. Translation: CASSLMRATNEKLFF.

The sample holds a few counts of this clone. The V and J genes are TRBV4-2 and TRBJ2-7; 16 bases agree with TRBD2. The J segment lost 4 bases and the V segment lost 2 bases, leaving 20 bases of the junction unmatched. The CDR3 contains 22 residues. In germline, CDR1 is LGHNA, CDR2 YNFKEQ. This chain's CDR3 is CASSQNRKGLAGGPPTSYEQYF. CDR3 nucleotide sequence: TGTGCCAGCAGCCAAAATAGAAAGGGACTAGCGGGAGGGCCCCCTACCTCTTACGAGCAGTACTTC.

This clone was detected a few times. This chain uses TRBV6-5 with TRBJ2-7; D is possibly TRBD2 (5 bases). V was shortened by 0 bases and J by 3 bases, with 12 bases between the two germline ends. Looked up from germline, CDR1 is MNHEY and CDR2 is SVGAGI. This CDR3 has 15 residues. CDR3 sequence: CASSYSRIGVYEQYF. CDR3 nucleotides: TGTGCCAGCAGTTACTCCAGAATCGGGGTCTACGAGCAGTACTTC.